These T cell receptor beta chains were read from a single sample in a study of blood T cell repertoires in COVID-19. TCRdb's table, derived via immunoSEQ multiplex PCR, lists solely in-frame clones and lacks some. The sample holds around 380,000 clones, about four fifths seen once. Source material: peripheral blood. These receptors came from a human donor with acute or convalescent COVID-19. The donor label of this sample is uncertain. CDR3s include the opening cysteine and the closing phenylalanine or tryptophan. The order of the fields is J gene, clone size, V gene, D gene, CDR3 protein, CDR3 DNA. D genes are given only for firm matches. Size tells how often a clone was seen (once, few, many) or the class of an expanded clone, and some rows leave it out.

j_call: TRBJ2-1
clone_size: .
v_call: TRBV27
d_call: TRBD2
cdr3_aa: CASSPFTSGVSYNEQFF
cdr3_nt: TGTGCCAGCAGTCCCTTTACTAGCGGAGTATCCTACAATGAGCAGTTCTTC

j_call: TRBJ1-2
clone_size: .
v_call: TRBV4-1
d_call: TRBD1
cdr3_aa: CASSQGDRNIYGYTF
cdr3_nt: TGCGCCAGCAGCCAAGGGGACAGGAACATATATGGCTACACCTTC

j_call: TRBJ1-4
clone_size: .
v_call: TRBV5-6
d_call: .
cdr3_aa: CASSLSGSNEKLFF
cdr3_nt: TGTGCCAGCAGCTTAAGCGGGAGTAATGAAAAACTGTTTTTT

j_call: TRBJ1-3
clone_size: .
v_call: TRBV30
d_call: .
cdr3_aa: CAWSRQGISGNTIYF
cdr3_nt: TGTGCCTGGAGTCGGCAGGGAATCTCTGGAAACACCATATATTTT

j_call: TRBJ1-3
clone_size: once
v_call: TRBV3-1/TRBV3-2
d_call: TRBD1
cdr3_aa: CASSPTGQAGNTIYF
cdr3_nt: TGTGCCAGCAGCCCTACGGGACAGGCTGGAAACACCATATATTTT

j_call: TRBJ1-1
clone_size: few
v_call: TRBV5-1
d_call: TRBD1
cdr3_aa: CASSDKGQGGTEAFF
cdr3_nt: TGCGCCAGCAGTGATAAGGGACAGGGGGGCACTGAAGCTTTCTTT

j_call: TRBJ2-1
clone_size: .
v_call: TRBV10-2
d_call: TRBD2
cdr3_aa: CASSSLATEQFF
cdr3_nt: TGCGCCAGCAGCTCACTAGCGACCGAGCAGTTCTTC

j_call: TRBJ2-3
clone_size: .
v_call: TRBV19
d_call: TRBD1
cdr3_aa: CASSDRGPTSTDTQYF
cdr3_nt: TGTGCCAGTAGCGACAGGGGGCCTACTAGCACAGATACGCAGTATTTT

j_call: TRBJ1-1
clone_size: .
v_call: TRBV7-9
d_call: .
cdr3_aa: CASSSKRGWATEAFF
cdr3_nt: TGTGCCAGCAGCTCCAAAAGGGGGTGGGCCACTGAAGCTTTCTTT

j_call: TRBJ1-3
clone_size: .
v_call: TRBV7-2
d_call: .
cdr3_aa: CASRLTGSGGNTIYF
cdr3_nt: TGTGCCAGCAGGCTAACAGGGTCGGGTGGAAACACCATATATTTT

j_call: TRBJ2-3
clone_size: .
v_call: TRBV28
d_call: .
cdr3_aa: CASSPPGLTTDTQYF
cdr3_nt: TGTGCCAGCAGTCCCCCGGGACTCACTACAGATACGCAGTATTTT

j_call: TRBJ2-6
clone_size: few
v_call: TRBV5-1
d_call: TRBD1
cdr3_aa: CASSLRTGFSGANVLTF
cdr3_nt: TGCGCCAGCAGCTTAAGGACAGGCTTCTCTGGGGCCAACGTCCTGACTTTC

j_call: TRBJ1-2
clone_size: .
v_call: TRBV29-1
d_call: .
cdr3_aa: CSVEDLGRANYGYTF
cdr3_nt: TGCAGCGTTGAAGATCTGGGGAGGGCCAACTATGGCTACACCTTC

j_call: TRBJ1-2
clone_size: .
v_call: TRBV2
d_call: .
cdr3_aa: CASSVGGSGYTF
cdr3_nt: TGTGCCAGCAGTGTGGGGGGTTCTGGCTACACCTTC

j_call: TRBJ1-4
clone_size: once
v_call: TRBV7-9
d_call: TRBD1
cdr3_aa: CASSLGDRDNEKLFF
cdr3_nt: TGTGCCAGCAGCTTAGGAGACAGGGATAATGAAAAACTGTTTTTT

j_call: TRBJ1-1
clone_size: .
v_call: TRBV29-1
d_call: .
cdr3_aa: CSVSGLRNTEAFF
cdr3_nt: TGCAGCGTGTCGGGACTGCGGAACACTGAAGCTTTCTTT

j_call: TRBJ2-3
clone_size: .
v_call: TRBV27
d_call: TRBD2
cdr3_aa: CASSLLPIAGVADTQYF
cdr3_nt: TGTGCCAGCAGTTTATTGCCTATAGCGGGAGTCGCAGATACGCAGTATTTT

j_call: TRBJ1-2
clone_size: .
v_call: TRBV30
d_call: .
cdr3_aa: CAWAPGGAALYGYTF
cdr3_nt: TGTGCCTGGGCCCCCGGAGGGGCGGCCCTCTATGGCTACACCTTC

j_call: TRBJ1-5
clone_size: .
v_call: TRBV2
d_call: TRBD1
cdr3_aa: CASRAGTANNQPQHF
cdr3_nt: TGTGCCAGCAGAGCCGGGACAGCCAACAATCAGCCCCAGCATTTT

j_call: TRBJ2-7
clone_size: .
v_call: TRBV5-4
d_call: TRBD2
cdr3_aa: CASSLAVLAGETYEQYF
cdr3_nt: TGTGCCAGCAGCTTGGCCGTGTTAGCGGGGGAAACCTACGAGCAGTACTTC

j_call: TRBJ1-1
clone_size: .
v_call: TRBV6-5
d_call: .
cdr3_aa: CASRDTLRNGVSF
cdr3_nt: TGTGCCAGCAGGGACACCCTTCGAAATGGCGTGTCCTTT

j_call: TRBJ1-1
clone_size: .
v_call: TRBV7-9
d_call: .
cdr3_aa: CASSFIARLNTEAFF
cdr3_nt: TGTGCCAGCAGCTTTATAGCGCGGTTGAACACTGAAGCTTTCTTT

j_call: TRBJ1-5
clone_size: .
v_call: TRBV6-5
d_call: TRBD1
cdr3_aa: CASSFSGQGGQPQHF
cdr3_nt: TGTGCCAGCAGTTTCTCGGGACAGGGAGGTCAGCCCCAGCATTTT

j_call: TRBJ1-1
clone_size: .
v_call: TRBV5-1
d_call: TRBD1
cdr3_aa: CASRGQGMNTEAFF
cdr3_nt: TGCGCCAGCAGAGGACAGGGGATGAACACTGAAGCTTTCTTT

j_call: TRBJ2-7
clone_size: .
v_call: TRBV5-6
d_call: .
cdr3_aa: CASSLLRAYEQYF
cdr3_nt: TGTGCCAGCAGCTTGCTACGAGCCTACGAGCAGTACTTC

j_call: TRBJ1-4
clone_size: .
v_call: TRBV6-5
d_call: .
cdr3_aa: CASSYGWGEEKLFF
cdr3_nt: TGTGCCAGCAGTTACGGTTGGGGGGAAGAAAAACTGTTTTTT

j_call: TRBJ1-5
clone_size: .
v_call: TRBV6-1
d_call: .
cdr3_aa: CASSEARASTGQPQHF
cdr3_nt: TGTGCCAGCAGTGAAGCGAGAGCGTCAACAGGTCAGCCCCAGCATTTT

j_call: TRBJ2-7
clone_size: .
v_call: TRBV7-2
d_call: TRBD2
cdr3_aa: CASSLVGLAVEQYF
cdr3_nt: TGTGCCAGCAGCTTAGTAGGGCTAGCGGTCGAGCAGTACTTC